This record looks at one TCR beta chain sequence and its context. The data stem from a study of blood T cell repertoires in COVID-19. TCRdb's table, derived via immunoSEQ multiplex PCR, lists solely in-frame clones and lacks some. Among around 300,000 clones, around 90% were seen once, and the ten largest hold about 2.5%. The receptor comes from a man younger than 35 with active or convalescent COVID-19. What was sequenced was peripheral blood.

CDR3 in amino acids: CASSIYRGRWSEAFF. As DNA, the CDR3 is TGTGCCAGCAGCATATACAGGGGGCGCTGGTCTGAAGCTTTCTTT. This rearrangement joins TRBV28 to TRBJ1-1, with 9 nucleotides matching TRBD1. The CDR3 extends over 15 amino acids. Germline-derived CDR1 and CDR2 are MDHEN and SYDVKM. Trimming took 6 bases from V and 6 from J; bases not matched to a gene: 11. Based on the CDR3 plus reference TRBV28 and TRBJ1-1, the full variable domain is DVKVTQSSRYLVKRTGEKVFLECVQDMDHENMFWYRQDPGLGLRLIYFSYDVKMKEKGDIPEGYSVSREKKERFSLILESASTNQTSMYLCASSIYRGRWSEAFFGQGTRLTVV.